The 28 T cell receptor beta chains below all came from one sample that was sequenced in a study of T cells in Graves' hyperthyroidism and ophthalmopathy (dated by TCRdb to between 2019 and 2020). The receptor library was made with multiplex PCR. Sequencing was performed on an Illumina HiSeq 2000. The TCR beta CDR3 regions were amplified from RNA transcripts. The first round of RT-PCR for the TCR CDR3 was performed with the HTBI primer set and the Qiagen OneStep RT-PCR kit. TCRdb cleaned the public reads at Q25 with fastp, built clones with MiXCR and kept in-frame beta chains. Rows with one shared CDR3 protein collapse into an entry with the most common genes and DNA. The table for this sample lists some 92,000 distinct CDR3 sequences; about 40% of them were counted only once. More than 8.5% of the sample comes from the top ten. The source material was peripheral blood or thyroid tissue (not recorded which). Receptors were obtained from a young woman with Graves' hyperthyroidism.

Notes on this clonotype: The germline gene is not matched at one end of the junction; a read error may be the cause. J is TRBJ2-5 and V is TRBV7-9, with no clear D. The CDR3 is made up of 16 amino acids. Per germline, CDR1 SEHNR and CDR2 FQNEAQ (reference sequence). The CDR3 region has the DNA TGCGCCAGCAGCTTGGCCAGTGGCCCCGGCCAAAAGACCCAGTACTTC. It yields the protein CASSLASGPGQKTQYF. Filled out from reference TRBV7-9 and TRBJ2-5, the complete variable domain reads DTGVSQNPRHKITKRGQNVTFRCDPISEHNRLYWYRQTLGQGPEFLTYFQNEAQLEKSRLLSDRFSAERPKGSFSTLEIQRTEQGDSAMYLCASSLASGPGQKTQYFGPGTRLLVL.

This clonotype was seen many times. The chain uses TRBV5-1 and TRBJ2-7; unclear D gene. Per germline, CDR1 SGHRS and CDR2 YFSETQ. The CDR3 length is 15 residues. Trimming took off 0 bases at V and 2 bases at J, with 12 bases between the two ends. CDR3 coding DNA: TGCGCCAGCAGCTTGGCCCTGGGGTCGGCCTACGAGCAGTACTTC. As protein: CASSLALGSAYEQYF.

With regard to this clonotype: At one boundary the junction diverges from the germline segment, which might be a read error. The chain recombines TRBV11-1 with TRBJ1-1, with TRBD1 as a possible D gene (5 bases). The length of the CDR3 is 14 residues. Germline CDR1 is SGHAT and CDR2 is FQDESV (reference sequence). The CDR3 sequence is CANSLDTPRTEAFF. CDR3 sequence (DNA): TGTGCCAACAGCTTGGACACCCCCAGGACTGAAGCTTTCTTT.

This rearrangement joins TRBV24-1 to TRBJ1-1; maybe TRBD1 (5 bases). The germline V and J ends were trimmed by 1 base and 7 bases, with 12 bases remaining between them. This CDR3 contains 14 residues. Germline values: CDR1 KGHDR, CDR2 SFDVKD. The CDR3 is CATSDLGAAGEAFF. The DNA of the CDR3 is TGTGCCACCAGTGATTTAGGGGCTGCAGGTGAAGCTTTCTTT.

The sample holds many counts of this clonotype. V usage is TRBV7-9 and J usage is TRBJ1-2; perhaps TRBD1 as D (6 bases). Per germline, CDR1 SEHNR and CDR2 FQNEAQ (reference sequence). This CDR3 comprises 15 residues. The V end was cut by 5 bases, the J end by 9 bases, with 22 bases between. The CDR3 region has the DNA TGTGCCAGCAGCCGCCCTGGGGGCACCGGGATGAGCTACACCTTC. It translates to CASSRPGGTGMSYTF. Filled out from reference TRBV7-9 and TRBJ1-2, the complete variable domain reads DTGVSQNPRHKITKRGQNVTFRCDPISEHNRLYWYRQTLGQGPEFLTYFQNEAQLEKSRLLSDRFSAERPKGSFSTLEIQRTEQGDSAMYLCASSRPGGTGMSYTFGSGTRLTVV.

By frequency in the sample, this clonotype is medium-sized. The chain recombines TRBV28 with TRBJ2-7, with D uncertain. CDR3 length: 11 residues. Trimming stripped 6 bases from V and 5 bases from J, with 8 bases between. In germline, CDR1 is MDHEN, CDR2 SYDVKM. The CDR3 DNA sequence: TGTGCCAGCAGCTTAGGAAACGAGCAGTACTTC. Its protein product is CASSLGNEQYF.

The V and J genes are TRBV14 and TRBJ1-3, with unresolved D. Deletions cut 0 bases from V and 0 bases from J, with 12 bases between. From germline, CDR1 is SGHDN and CDR2 FVKESK. The CDR3 totals 17 residues. Here the CDR3 DNA reads TGTGCCAGCAGCCAAGATCATACAGCCTACTCTGGAAACACCATATATTTT. Translated, it gives CASSQDHTAYSGNTIYF.

This clonotype has a count of ten or more. The rearrangement uses TRBV14 and TRBJ2-7; tentatively, D is TRBD2 (6 bases). This CDR3 region has 14 residues. From germline, CDR1 is SGHDN and CDR2 FVKESK. V gave up 4 bases and J gave up 7 bases, with 17 bases separating them. The CDR3 coding sequence is TGTGCCAGCAGCCGGGGACTGGTAGCCGGGGAGCAGTACTTC. Protein: CASSRGLVAGEQYF.

This clonotype was detected ten times or more. This chain links TRBV6-6 with TRBJ2-2; no definite D call. Germline CDR1 is MNHNY and CDR2 is SVGAGI (reference sequence). The CDR3 runs 13 residues. The germline V and J ends were trimmed by 7 bases and 6 bases, with 12 bases remaining between them. The CDR3 spells CASTVIQAGELFF. In DNA form, the CDR3 reads TGTGCCAGCACTGTTATTCAAGCCGGGGAGCTGTTTTTT.

This clonotype was seen repeatedly, ten times or more. The CDR3 region has the DNA TGTGCCAGCAGTTGGGGGGCTATATATGGGGGGGCGTTTCAGCCCCAGCATTTT. Translating gives CASSWGAIYGGAFQPQHF. The rearrangement uses TRBV12-3 or TRBV12-4 and TRBJ1-5; D might be TRBD1 (6 bases). CDR3 size: 18 residues. V was clipped by 4 bases and J by 6 bases, with 25 bases between them.

The chain employs TRBV28 and TRBJ1-2; 8 bases map to TRBD1. This CDR3 is 14 amino acids long. J lost 8 bases, V lost 5 bases, and 10 bases had no gene match. Germline CDR1 and CDR2: MDHEN and SYDVKM. For the CDR3, the DNA is TGTGCCAGCAGTCGCACCGGACAGGGAGGGGGCTACACCTTC. This gives the protein CASSRTGQGGGYTF.

This clonotype was counted at least ten times. J is TRBJ1-1 and V is TRBV12-3 or TRBV12-4; D may be TRBD1 (6 bases). Trimming removed 3 bases from V and 5 bases from J, with 10 bases in between. The CDR3 sequence is 13 residues long. CDR3: CASSLGRGTEAFF. The CDR3 bases are TGTGCCAGCAGTTTGGGCAGGGGAACTGAAGCTTTCTTT.

The V and J genes are TRBV2 and TRBJ1-5, with D tentatively TRBD1 (6 bases). Germline V gene data show CDR1 as SNHLY and CDR2 as FYNNEI. The CDR3 is 14 residues long. Trimming took 8 bases from V and 2 from J, leaving 13 bases between them. CDR3 loop: CASSGASGNQPQHF. The CDR3, as DNA: TGTGCCAGCTCAGGGGCTAGTGGCAATCAGCCCCAGCATTTT.

About this clonotype: The conserved phenylalanine or tryptophan normally closing the CDR3 is absent here, so this likely arose from a read error. It is unclear where the CDR3 begins or ends on the DNA, so no DNA is shown, and the CDR3 is as TCRdb lists it. The chain combines TRBV5-1 with TRBJ1-3. Inclusive of both ends, the CDR3 amounts to 8 amino acids. Germline V lookup: CDR1 SGHRS, CDR2 YFSETQ. The CDR3 loop reads CASSLGPA.

The CDR3 loop reads CASSWGRDQPQHF. CDR3 sequence (DNA): TGTGCCAGCAGTTGGGGTCGTGATCAGCCCCAGCATTTT. This chain links TRBV28 with TRBJ1-5; D call uncertain. The CDR3 is 13 residues long. Germline lookup yields CDR1 MDHEN and CDR2 SYDVKM. V was clipped by 4 bases and J by 5 bases, with 9 bases between them.

Ten or more counts support this clonotype. The germline gene is not matched at one end of the junction; a read error may be the cause. The chain employs TRBV7-7 and TRBJ2-3; D is undetermined. This CDR3 has 13 amino acids. Germline values: CDR1 SSHAT, CDR2 FNYEAQ (reference sequence). The CDR3 DNA sequence: TGTGCTAGCAGCTTGCGTGAAACAGATACGCAGTATTTT. Residues: CASSLRETDTQYF.

As for this clonotype: The CDR3 ends on some other residue instead of the conserved phenylalanine or tryptophan, so this is likely a read error. No DNA is shown, since the ends of the CDR3 on it are uncertain; the CDR3 is the one TCRdb lists. The chain carries TRBV7-2 and TRBJ2-7; no check of the table's D call, TRBD2, against the DNA was made. Germline V CDR1 and CDR2: SGHTA, FQGNSA. The CDR3 length is 13 residues, termini included. The chain's CDR3 is CASSLTTSGAQWL.

This clonotype was observed at least ten times. This sequence joins TRBV12-3 or TRBV12-4 and TRBJ2-2, with a tentative D call TRBD2 (5 bases). Trimming shortened V by 5 bases and J by 5 bases, and 18 bases separated the two germline ends. The CDR3 covers 16 residues. The chain's CDR3 is CASSLSRIARTGELFF. CDR3 nucleotide sequence: TGTGCCAGCAGTCTCTCGCGGATAGCGCGTACCGGGGAGCTGTTTTTT.

This clonotype showed up many times. The V call is TRBV12-3 or TRBV12-4, the J call TRBJ2-5; 8 bases line up with TRBD1. The CDR3 consists of 13 residues. V lost 11 bases and J lost 2; bases outside the gene matches: 7. CDR3 sequence: CAVQGDRQETQYF. CDR3 coding DNA: TGTGCCGTACAGGGGGACAGACAAGAGACCCAGTACTTC.

This clonotype showed up just a few times. This may arise from a read error, as a much more abundant clone is one base away. The chain links TRBV7-9 to TRBJ2-7, with a possible D match to TRBD1 (5 bases). Germline V gene data show CDR1 as SEHNR and CDR2 as FQNEAQ (reference sequence). V shed 5 bases and J shed 1 base, with 12 bases lying between them. This CDR3 has 14 amino acids. The CDR3 is CASSRRGASYEQYF. CDR3 coding DNA: TGTGCCAGCAGCCGTCGTGGGGCTTCCTACGAGCAGTACTTC.

This clonotype is labeled medium-sized. In DNA, the CDR3 is TGCAGCGTTGTCGTAGGGATCTATGGCTACACCTTC. It translates to CSVVVGIYGYTF. This chain links TRBV29-1 with TRBJ1-2; D not resolved. CDR3 length equals 12 residues. The V and J ends lost 4 bases and 4 bases respectively, with 10 bases between them. Germline values: CDR1 SQVTM, CDR2 ANQGSEA.

In its sample, this clonotype was seen a few times. A clone one base away is much larger, so this may be a read error. This chain uses TRBV5-1 with TRBJ2-7; TRBD2 matches at 9 bases. Germline values: CDR1 SGHRS, CDR2 YFSETQ. The CDR3 covers 16 residues. The J segment lost 3 bases and the V segment lost 7 bases, leaving 14 bases of the junction unmatched. The CDR3 loop reads CASGPSIAGVIYEQYF. CDR3 bases: TGCGCCAGCGGCCCCTCCATAGCGGGAGTTATCTACGAGCAGTACTTC.

This chain links TRBV7-9 with TRBJ2-3; tentatively, D is TRBD2 (6 bases). The V end lost 11 bases, the J end lost 6 bases, and 24 bases lay between the germline ends. The CDR3 runs to 15 residues. Germline-derived CDR1 and CDR2 are SEHNR and FQNEAQ (reference sequence). The CDR3 loop reads CAWGGERVIGDTQYF. The CDR3 DNA is TGTGCCTGGGGAGGAGAGCGGGTTATCGGTGATACGCAGTATTTT.

On this clonotype: With a much larger clone just one base away, this may be a read error. The J gene is TRBJ2-5, the V gene TRBV28; D unclear. The length of the CDR3 is 13 residues. The germline V gene encodes CDR1 MDHEN and CDR2 SYDVKM. V was pared by 3 bases and J by 1 base, with 6 bases between. CDR3: CASSFNTQETQYF. The DNA of the CDR3 is TGTGCCAGCAGTTTCAACACCCAAGAGACCCAGTACTTC.

This clonotype was observed at least ten times. The chain recombines TRBV7-9 with TRBJ1-3; no firm D call. The V gene lost 5 bases and the J gene lost 0 bases, with 11 bases spanning the gap. Germline CDR1 reads SEHNR; CDR2 reads FQNEAQ (reference sequence). This CDR3 has 15 amino acids. The CDR3, as DNA: TGTGCCAGCAGCCCGCCAACGAGCTCTGGAAACACCATATATTTT. This sequence encodes CASSPPTSSGNTIYF.

V gene TRBV7-8 combines with J gene TRBJ2-5; TRBD2 aligns across 11 bases. The trim removed 5 bases at V and 2 bases at J, leaving 4 bases unmatched. CDR1 and CDR2 (germline): SGHVS, FQNEAQ. The length of the CDR3 is 15 residues. The CDR3 DNA reads as TGTGCCAGCAGCCCGGGACTAGCGGATCAAGAGACCCAGTACTTC. It yields the protein CASSPGLADQETQYF.

On this clonotype: This may arise from a read error, as a much more abundant clone is one base away. The chain carries TRBV12-3 or TRBV12-4 and TRBJ1-2; 7 bases map to TRBD1. The CDR3 extends over 14 amino acids. V trimming: 4 bases; J trimming: 7 bases; junction bases outside the gene matches: 9. CDR3 sequence (DNA): TGTGCCAGCAGTTACACAGGGGATCACTGTGGCTACACCTTC. Amino acid sequence: CASSYTGDHCGYTF.

The CDR3 nucleotides read TGTGCCACCAGCAGAGACAGGGGGCAGGGAGGCACTGAAGCTTTCTTT. It specifies CATSRDRGQGGTEAFF. The chain uses TRBV15 and TRBJ1-1; 8 bases fit TRBD1. J was trimmed by 4 bases and V by 0 bases; bases with no gene match: 7. Per the germline V gene, CDR1 is LNHNV and CDR2 is YYDKDF (reference sequence). This CDR3 comprises 16 residues.